These 29 T cell receptor beta chains were sequenced from one sample in a study of cytomegalovirus exposure and HLA in healthy donors. Amplification used 60 Vbeta primers and 13 Jbeta primers. Method: immunoSEQ multiplex PCR; TCRdb's copy keeps in-frame clones and lacks some. The sample lists 160,000 or so clones; roughly 79% were seen once. Sequencing was done on a sample of PBMCs. These receptors were obtained from a woman aged 50 to 60 in good health and CMV-seronegative.

The chain combines TRBV5-6 with TRBJ1-6, with D possibly TRBD1 on 5 matching bases. This CDR3 is 14 amino acids long. Germline V gives CDR1 SGHDT, CDR2 YYEEEE. The V and J ends lost 3 bases and 11 bases respectively, with 15 bases between them. The DNA of the CDR3 is TGTGCCAGCAGCTCGCGCAGGACATTGGCACCCCTCCACTTT. Translation gives CASSSRRTLAPLHF.

The chain has TRBV7-9 and TRBJ2-7, with 10 bases aligning to TRBD1. This CDR3 region has 14 residues. Per germline, CDR1 SEHNR and CDR2 FQNEAQ (reference sequence). J gave up 4 bases and V 2 bases, and 2 bases lay outside the gene matches. The CDR3 protein is CASSLRQGAYEQYF. CDR3 DNA: TGTGCCAGCAGCTTACGACAGGGGGCTTACGAGCAGTACTTC.

The chain couples TRBV7-2 to TRBJ1-1; TRBD1 agrees at 8 bases. The germline V gene encodes CDR1 SGHTA and CDR2 FQGNSA. CDR3 length: 17 amino acids. V lost 2 bases, J lost 4 bases, and 12 bases stayed unmatched. The CDR3 sequence: CASSLFSAGGGGTEAFF. In DNA form, the CDR3 reads TGTGCCAGCAGCTTATTCTCGGCAGGGGGCGGGGGCACTGAAGCTTTCTTT.

This chain uses TRBV5-6 with TRBJ2-5; 12 bases match TRBD2. CDR1 and CDR2 from the germline V gene are SGHDT and YYEEEE. The CDR3 has 14 amino acids. V was pared by 4 bases and J by 3 bases, with 1 base of the junction left unmatched. The CDR3 DNA sequence: TGTGCCAGCAGCCGGACTAGCGGGGAAGAGACCCAGTACTTC. It encodes CASSRTSGEETQYF.

J is TRBJ1-2 and V is TRBV29-1, with TRBD1 identical over 7 bases. The CDR3 loop spans 13 amino acids. CDR1 is SQVTM, CDR2 ANQGSEA, per germline. The V gene end was trimmed by 6 bases and the J gene end by 1 base; junction bases not matched to a gene: 5. CDR3 amino acids: CSVLTGLNYGYTF. CDR3 DNA: TGCAGCGTCCTGACAGGGCTTAACTATGGCTACACCTTC. Combining the CDR3 with reference TRBV29-1 and TRBJ1-2 gives the whole variable domain SAVISQKPSRDICQRGTSLTIQCQVDSQVTMMFWYRQQPGQSLTLIATANQGSEATYESGFVIDKFPISRPNLTFSTLTVSNMSPEDSSIYLCSVLTGLNYGYTFGSGTRLTVV.

In this sample, this clone turned up a few times. The rearrangement links TRBV19 to TRBJ2-7, with 8 bases aligning to TRBD2. The CDR3 is 14 residues long. The V and J ends lost 5 bases and 2 bases, in that order; junction bases with no gene match: 5. CDR1 is LNHDA, CDR2 SQIVND, per germline (reference sequence). The CDR3 is CASSPREGAYEQYF. CDR3 nucleotides: TGTGCCAGTAGTCCTCGGGAGGGTGCCTACGAGCAGTACTTC.

The V gene is TRBV19, the J gene TRBJ1-4; TRBD1 matches at 9 bases. Unmatched junction bases numbered 8, after V lost 7 bases and J lost 5 bases. CDR1 is LNHDA and CDR2 is SQIVND in the germline V gene (reference sequence). The CDR3 has 15 residues. As DNA, the CDR3 is TGTGCCAGTACCCTCACACAGGGGGCGAATGAAAAACTGTTTTTT. Amino acid sequence: CASTLTQGANEKLFF. Full variable domain (outside the CDR3, taken from reference TRBV19 and TRBJ1-4): DGGITQSPKYLFRKEGQNVTLSCEQNLNHDAMYWYRQDPGQGLRLIYYSQIVNDFQKGDIAEGYSVSREKKESFPLTVTSAQKNPTAFYLCASTLTQGANEKLFFGSGTQLSVL.

This sequence joins TRBV27 and TRBJ2-7, with TRBD2 identical over 13 bases. Germline V gene data show CDR1 as MNHEY and CDR2 as SMNVEV (reference sequence). With 5 bases clipped from V and 7 bases from J, the junction kept 5 bases outside the gene matches. The CDR3 is made up of 14 amino acids. Here the CDR3 reads CASSPGLAGKEQYF. CDR3 DNA: TGTGCCAGCAGTCCGGGACTAGCGGGAAAAGAGCAGTACTTC.

The rearrangement links TRBV9 to TRBJ2-7, with TRBD1 as a possible D gene (6 bases). Looked up from germline, CDR1 is SGDLS and CDR2 is YYNGEE. Trimming removed 6 bases at V and 7 bases at J, with 20 bases between. CDR3 length: 14 amino acids. CDR3: CASNTGTPWREQYF. In nucleotides, the CDR3 is TGTGCCAGCAACACCGGGACACCCTGGAGGGAGCAGTACTTC.

The genes are TRBV30 and TRBJ2-1, with D maybe TRBD1 (6 bases). Deletions cut 4 bases from V and 0 bases from J, with 10 bases between. Germline assignment: CDR1 GTSNPN and CDR2 SVGIG (reference sequence). The CDR3 spans 14 residues. This chain's CDR3 is CAWNTGFSYNEQFF. As DNA, the CDR3 is TGTGCCTGGAATACAGGGTTCTCCTACAATGAGCAGTTCTTC.

V is TRBV13 and J is TRBJ1-4; 7 positions match TRBD1. V trimming: 2 bases; J trimming: 15 bases; junction bases outside the gene matches: 12. CDR1 PRHDT and CDR2 FYEKMQ come from the germline V gene (reference sequence). This CDR3 has 14 residues. Here the CDR3 reads CASSLPSEGAPMFF. CDR3 in DNA: TGTGCCAGCAGCTTACCATCCGAGGGGGCGCCTATGTTTTTT.

The chain couples TRBV28 to TRBJ2-7; 14 bases line up with TRBD2. The germline V gene encodes CDR1 MDHEN and CDR2 SYDVKM. V trimming: 4 bases; J trimming: 7 bases; junction bases outside the gene matches: 9. The CDR3 extends over 16 amino acids. CDR3 nucleotides: TGTGCCAGCAGTTCCCTGACTAGCGGGAGGGAATGGGAGCAGTACTTC. As protein: CASSSLTSGREWEQYF. Complete variable domain (other parts from reference TRBV28 and TRBJ2-7): DVKVTQSSRYLVKRTGEKVFLECVQDMDHENMFWYRQDPGLGLRLIYFSYDVKMKEKGDIPEGYSVSREKKERFSLILESASTNQTSMYLCASSSLTSGREWEQYFGPGTRLTVT.

The chain combines TRBV6-1 with TRBJ1-2, with D tentatively TRBD1 (5 bases). The CDR3 loop spans 12 amino acids. CDR1 is MNHNS, CDR2 SASEGT, per germline. The V end was cut by 3 bases, the J end by 6 bases, with 8 bases between. The CDR3 sequence is CASSDDSHGYTF. In nucleotides, the CDR3 is TGTGCCAGCAGTGATGACAGCCATGGCTACACCTTC.

This clone was counted only a few times. J is TRBJ1-5 and V is TRBV15; 9 nucleotides agree with TRBD1. CDR3 length: 16 amino acids. Trimming at V came to 3 bases and at J to 4 bases, leaving 7 bases not matched to a gene. Germline CDR1 is LNHNV and CDR2 is YYDKDF (reference sequence). The DNA for the CDR3 is TGTGCCACCAGCAGGGCGAGGGACAGGGAAAATCAGCCCCAGCATTTT. Protein sequence: CATSRARDRENQPQHF.

The V call is TRBV27, the J call TRBJ1-1; D might be TRBD1 (5 bases). The CDR3 has 15 amino acids. Germline V CDR1 and CDR2: MNHEY, SMNVEV (reference sequence). Trimming took 0 bases from V and 1 from J, leaving 9 bases between them. Written as DNA, the CDR3 is TGTGCCAGCAGTTTATCGGCCGGGGGGAACACTGAAGCTTTCTTT. It yields the protein CASSLSAGGNTEAFF.

CDR3 sequence: CASGPGGPQHF. The DNA for the CDR3 is TGTGCCAGCGGCCCTGGAGGGCCCCAGCATTTT. The J gene is TRBJ1-5, the V gene TRBV7-9, with D hard to call. This CDR3 spans 11 amino acids. Looked up from germline, CDR1 is SEHNR and CDR2 is FQNEAQ (reference sequence). The V end lost 8 bases, the J end lost 9 bases, and 11 bases lay between the germline ends.

The chain is built from TRBV5-6 and TRBJ2-7, with 8 bases aligning to TRBD2. The CDR3 runs 14 residues. Germline V lookup: CDR1 SGHDT, CDR2 YYEEEE. After removal of 5 bases from V and 0 bases from J, the junction contained 4 bases not matched to a gene. Written as DNA, the CDR3 is TGTGCCAGCAGGCCCGGGACTAGCTCCTACGAGCAGTACTTC. Its protein product is CASRPGTSSYEQYF.

This clone has more than one count but fewer than ten. This sequence joins TRBV19 and TRBJ1-2; D may be TRBD1 (6 bases). V was cut by 7 bases and J by 4 bases, with 16 bases left in between. CDR3 length: 14 residues. Germline CDR1 reads LNHDA; CDR2 reads SQIVND (reference sequence). The DNA for the CDR3 is TGTGCCAGTAAAGGGACAATAGATTTCTATGGCTACACCTTC. This codes for CASKGTIDFYGYTF.

The rearrangement uses TRBV4-2 and TRBJ2-3; TRBD2 matches at 8 bases. Germline loops: CDR1 LGHNA, CDR2 YNFKEQ. The CDR3 totals 16 residues. J lost 5 bases, V lost 1 base, and 8 bases had no gene match. The CDR3 region is CASSQVDGRVEDTQYF. As DNA, the CDR3 is TGTGCCAGCAGCCAAGTCGACGGGAGGGTCGAAGATACGCAGTATTTT.

This clone has a handful of counts. V is TRBV7-2 and J is TRBJ1-1, with 7 nucleotides matching TRBD1. V lost 1 base and J lost 10; bases outside the gene matches: 6. The germline V gene encodes CDR1 SGHTA and CDR2 FQGNSA. The CDR3 has 13 amino acids. The CDR3 bases are TGTGCCAGCAGCTTAGGGGGGGACAGTGTAGCTTTCTTT. Translation: CASSLGGDSVAFF.

This sequence joins TRBV29-1 and TRBJ1-1; D is ambiguous. Germline-derived CDR1 and CDR2 are SQVTM and ANQGSEA. V lost 7 bases, J lost 1 base, and 10 bases lay in between. The CDR3 loop spans 12 amino acids. CDR3 DNA sequence: TGCAGCGCGAACCGACAGAACACTGAAGCTTTCTTT. This codes for CSANRQNTEAFF.

This chain joins TRBV19 and TRBJ2-7; a possible D gene is TRBD2 (6 bases). Germline CDR1 reads LNHDA; CDR2 reads SQIVND (reference sequence). V was clipped by 3 bases and J by 6 bases, with 15 bases between them. The CDR3 totals 14 residues. The CDR3: CASSIRGTPREQYF. The CDR3 nucleotides read TGTGCCAGTAGTATTCGGGGGACTCCTCGCGAGCAGTACTTC.

The rearrangement joins TRBV5-4 to TRBJ2-5; 7 bases align to TRBD2. With the DNA end fitting TRBJ2-7 better, the J assignment may be wrong. The CDR3 is 12 residues long. Germline V gives CDR1 SGHNT, CDR2 YYREEE (reference sequence). The CDR3 here is CASSLWEGEQYF. The CDR3 region has the DNA TGTGCCAGCAGCTTGTGGGAGGGCGAGCAGTACTTC.

The CDR3 is CASSRDRDQDTQYF. The CDR3 bases are TGTGCCAGTAGTCGGGACAGGGATCAAGATACGCAGTATTTT. The chain joins TRBV19 to TRBJ2-3; TRBD1 matches at 9 bases. After removal of 5 bases from V and 5 bases from J, the junction contained 5 bases not matched to a gene. Germline CDR1 and CDR2: LNHDA and SQIVND (reference sequence). This CDR3 is 14 amino acids long.

The rearrangement joins TRBV18 to TRBJ2-1; 8 bases are shared with TRBD1. V was clipped by 5 bases and J by 0 bases; unmatched bases: 6. This CDR3 comprises 16 residues. The V gene's germline CDR1 is KGHSH and CDR2 LQKENI. DNA of the CDR3: TGTGCCAGCTCAGTAGGACAGGGCTTCTCCTACAATGAGCAGTTCTTC. It translates to CASSVGQGFSYNEQFF. Filled out from reference TRBV18 and TRBJ2-1, the complete variable domain reads NAGVMQNPRHLVRRRGQEARLRCSPMKGHSHVYWYRQLPEEGLKFMVYLQKENIIDESGMPKERFSAEFPKEGPSILRIQQVVRGDSAAYFCASSVGQGFSYNEQFFGPGTRLTVL.

The sample holds one count of this clone. The J gene is TRBJ1-2, the V gene TRBV13, with 9 bases identical to TRBD1. The CDR3 loop spans 16 amino acids. Trimming at V came to 5 bases and at J to 6 bases, leaving 13 bases not matched to a gene. Per the germline V gene, CDR1 is PRHDT and CDR2 is FYEKMQ (reference sequence). The CDR3 DNA reads TGTGCCAGCAGCCCAACCCGGACAGGGGCCATAGATGGCTACACCTTC. Protein product: CASSPTRTGAIDGYTF.

This sequence joins TRBV7-8 and TRBJ2-1; possible D gene TRBD1, 5 bases. CDR1 SGHVS and CDR2 FQNEAQ come from the germline V gene. Trimming pared 8 bases from V and 7 bases from J, leaving 21 bases between. This CDR3 is 15 amino acids long. The CDR3 DNA reads TGTGCCAGCCTCTATGGGGCCCACGTCGGAAATGAGCAGTTCTTC. Encoded protein: CASLYGAHVGNEQFF.

This sequence joins TRBV11-2 and TRBJ2-5; D might be TRBD2 (6 bases). The J call may be mistaken, given a closer DNA end match to TRBJ2-7. This CDR3 is 14 amino acids long. CDR1 is SGHAT, CDR2 FQNNGV, per germline. As DNA, the CDR3 is TGTGCCAGCAGCTGGGGGGTCGTCTCCTACGAGCAGTACTTC. As protein: CASSWGVVSYEQYF.

This clone showed up just once. The chain couples TRBV9 to TRBJ2-6; no definite D call. Germline CDR1 SGDLS, CDR2 YYNGEE. This CDR3 is built from 17 residues. Trimming removed 4 bases at V and 4 bases at J, with 18 bases between. As DNA, the CDR3 is TGTGCCAGCAGCTATCCCTTGAACAGTGAGGGGGCCAACGTCCTGACTTTC. Translation gives CASSYPLNSEGANVLTF. The full variable domain, completed using reference TRBV9 and TRBJ2-6, is DSGVTQTPKHLITATGQRVTLRCSPRSGDLSVYWYQQSLDQGLQFLIQYYNGEERAKGNILERFSAQQFPDLHSELNLSSLELGDSALYFCASSYPLNSEGANVLTFGAGSRLTVL.